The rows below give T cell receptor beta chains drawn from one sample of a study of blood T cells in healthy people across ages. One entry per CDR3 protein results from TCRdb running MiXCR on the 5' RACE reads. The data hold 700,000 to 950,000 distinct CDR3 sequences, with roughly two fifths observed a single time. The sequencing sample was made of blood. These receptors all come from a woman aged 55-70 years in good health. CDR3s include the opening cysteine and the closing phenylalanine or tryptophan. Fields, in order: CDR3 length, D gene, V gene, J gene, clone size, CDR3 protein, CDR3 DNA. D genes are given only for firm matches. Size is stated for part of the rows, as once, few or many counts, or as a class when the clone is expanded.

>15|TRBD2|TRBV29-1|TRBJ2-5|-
CSVVYSGGLQETQYF
TGCAGCGTTGTGTATAGCGGGGGTCTACAAGAGACCCAGTACTTC
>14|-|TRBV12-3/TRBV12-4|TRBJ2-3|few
CASSSGVVPDTQYF
TGTGCCAGCAGTTCAGGGGTCGTGCCAGATACGCAGTATTTT
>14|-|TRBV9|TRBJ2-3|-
CASSASPHTDTQYF
TGTGCCAGCAGCGCGAGTCCCCACACAGATACGCAGTATTTT
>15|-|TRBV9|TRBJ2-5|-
CASSVVGENQETQYF
TGTGCCAGCAGCGTAGTGGGGGAAAACCAAGAGACCCAGTACTTC
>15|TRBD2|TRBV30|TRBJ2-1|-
CAWSVGLAGGNEQFF
TGTGCCTGGAGTGTGGGACTAGCGGGGGGTAATGAGCAGTTCTTC
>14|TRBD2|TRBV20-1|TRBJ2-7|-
CSAGAGGPSYEQYF
TGCAGTGCCGGTGCGGGGGGGCCCTCCTACGAGCAGTACTTC
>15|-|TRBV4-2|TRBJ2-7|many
CASSQEKRDFYEQYF
TGTGCCAGCAGCCAGGAAAAGAGGGACTTCTACGAGCAGTACTTC
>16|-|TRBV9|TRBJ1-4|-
CASSVRRGEGNEKLFF
TGTGCCAGCAGCGTCCGAAGGGGGGAAGGGAATGAAAAACTGTTTTTT
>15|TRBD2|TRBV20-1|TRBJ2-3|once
CSASGSGGSTDTLYF
TGCAGTGCTAGCGGGTCCGGCGGGAGTACAGATACGCTGTATTTT
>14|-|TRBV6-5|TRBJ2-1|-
CASSYRYYGNEQFF
TGTGCCAGCAGTTATCGGTACTACGGCAATGAGCAGTTCTTC
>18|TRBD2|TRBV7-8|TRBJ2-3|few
CASSPTPLAGASTDTQYF
TGTGCCAGCAGCCCGACCCCGCTAGCGGGAGCAAGCACAGATACGCAGTATTTT
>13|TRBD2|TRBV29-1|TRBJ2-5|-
CSVAPAGAGEQYF
TGCAGCGTTGCCCCGGCGGGAGCTGGGGAGCAGTACTTC
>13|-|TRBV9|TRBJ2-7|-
CASSAGPTYEQYF
TGTGCCAGCAGCGCAGGACCTACCTACGAGCAGTACTTC
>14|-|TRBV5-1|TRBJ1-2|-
CASSLAREIYGYTF
TGCGCCAGCAGCTTGGCTAGGGAGATCTATGGCTACACCTTC
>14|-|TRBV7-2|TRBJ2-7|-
CASSPMSTVYEQYF
TGTGCCAGCAGCCCGATGAGTACAGTCTACGAGCAGTACTTC
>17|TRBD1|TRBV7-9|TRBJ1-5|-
CASSLETGTAGNQPQHF
TGTGCCAGCAGCTTAGAGACCGGGACAGCGGGCAATCAGCCCCAGCATTTT
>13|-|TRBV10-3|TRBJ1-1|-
CATKDRQDTEAFF
TGTGCCACGAAGGACAGACAGGACACTGAAGCTTTCTTT
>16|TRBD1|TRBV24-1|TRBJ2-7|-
CATSDLFGQESYEQYF
TGTGCCACCAGTGATTTGTTTGGACAGGAGTCCTACGAGCAGTACTTC
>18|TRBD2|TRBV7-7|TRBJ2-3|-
CASSSSLTSGSPTDTQYF
TGTGCTAGCAGCTCGTCCCTGACTAGCGGGAGTCCCACAGATACGCAGTATTTT
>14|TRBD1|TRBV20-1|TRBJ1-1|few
CSAEDAGGVTEAFF
TGCAGTGCTGAGGACGCAGGGGGCGTAACTGAAGCTTTCTTT
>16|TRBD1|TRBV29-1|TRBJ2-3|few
CSVDARDRGLVDTQYF
TGCAGCGTTGATGCACGGGACAGGGGGCTCGTGGATACGCAGTATTTT
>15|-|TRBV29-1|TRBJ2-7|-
CSVFRSGTRSYEQYF
TGCAGCGTTTTCCGATCCGGGACACGGTCGTACGAGCAGTACTTC
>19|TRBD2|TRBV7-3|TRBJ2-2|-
CASSRTGLAGGLNTGELFF
TGTGCCAGCAGCAGGACGGGACTAGCGGGAGGACTTAACACCGGGGAGCTGTTTTTT
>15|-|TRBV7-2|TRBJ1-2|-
CASTKAGVPRDGYTF
TGTGCCAGCACCAAAGCGGGGGTGCCTAGGGATGGCTACACCTTC
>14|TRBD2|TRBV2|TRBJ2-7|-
CACLAGESSYEQYF
TGTGCCTGCCTGGCGGGGGAGAGTTCCTACGAGCAGTACTTC
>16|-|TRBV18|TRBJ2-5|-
CASSPSRVWGQETQYF
TGTGCCAGCTCACCATCTCGGGTGTGGGGCCAAGAGACCCAGTACTTC
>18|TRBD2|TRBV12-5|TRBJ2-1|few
CASGLVITSGSTGNEQFF
TGTGCTAGTGGTTTGGTAATCACTAGCGGGAGTACGGGCAATGAGCAGTTCTTC
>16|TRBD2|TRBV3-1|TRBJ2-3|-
CASSPRTSGDGDTQYF
TGTGCCAGCAGCCCACGGACTAGCGGGGATGGAGATACGCAGTATTTT
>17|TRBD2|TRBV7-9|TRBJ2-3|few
CASRASGLADSTDTQYF
TGTGCCAGCAGGGCTTCGGGACTAGCAGATAGCACAGATACGCAGTATTTT
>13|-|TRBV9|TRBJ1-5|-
CASSVDVNQPQHF
TGTGCCAGCAGCGTAGATGTTAATCAGCCCCAGCATTTT
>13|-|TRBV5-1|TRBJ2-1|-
CASSLEGGDGQFF
TGCGCCAGCAGCTTGGAGGGGGGCGACGGGCAGTTCTTC
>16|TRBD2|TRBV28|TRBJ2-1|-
CASIPGGGLPDNEQFF
TGTGCCAGCATTCCCGGGGGGGGACTACCGGACAATGAGCAGTTCTTC
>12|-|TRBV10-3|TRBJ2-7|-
CVIRRSGYEQYF
TGTGTCATCAGGAGGTCGGGCTACGAGCAGTACTTC
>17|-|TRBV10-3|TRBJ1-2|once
CAISESLTETPNYGYTF
TGTGCCATCAGTGAGTCTTTGACAGAAACTCCTAACTATGGCTACACCTTC
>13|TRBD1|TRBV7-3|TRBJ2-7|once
CTSSLGTGREQYF
TGTACCAGCAGCCTAGGGACAGGACGCGAGCAGTACTTC
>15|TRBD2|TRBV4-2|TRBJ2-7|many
CASSQERGVSYEQYF
TGTGCCAGCAGCCAAGAGCGGGGGGTCTCCTACGAGCAGTACTTC
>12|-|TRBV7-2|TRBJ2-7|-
CASSLGYHEQYF
TGTGCCAGCAGCTTAGGGTACCACGAGCAGTACTTC
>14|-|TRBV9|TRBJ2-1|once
CASSVRPLGETQFF
TGTGCCAGCAGCGTAAGGCCCTTAGGGGAGACCCAGTTCTTC
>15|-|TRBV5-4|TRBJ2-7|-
CASSPAGGGRGEQYF
TGTGCCAGCAGCCCTGCTGGGGGAGGTCGGGGGGAGCAGTACTTC
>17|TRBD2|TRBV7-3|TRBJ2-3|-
CASSLRGGRAPTDTQYF
TGTGCCAGCAGCTTAAGAGGCGGGAGGGCCCCCACAGATACGCAGTATTTT
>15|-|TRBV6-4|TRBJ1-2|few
CASSLPGTGANGYTF
TGTGCCAGCAGCCTCCCCGGGACTGGAGCCAATGGCTACACCTTC
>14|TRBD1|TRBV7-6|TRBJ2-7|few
CASSRGQGEGEQYF
TGTGCCAGCAGCCGCGGACAGGGAGAAGGCGAGCAGTACTTC
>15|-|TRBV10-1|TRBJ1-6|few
CASSESSGTNSPLHF
TGCGCCAGCAGTGAGTCGAGCGGCACGAATTCACCCCTCCACTTT
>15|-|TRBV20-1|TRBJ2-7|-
CSAGKTAVGANEQYF
TGCAGTGCTGGGAAAACCGCCGTGGGCGCCAATGAGCAGTACTTC
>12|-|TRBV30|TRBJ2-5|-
CAWSGPLWEQYF
TGTGCCTGGAGTGGCCCGCTCTGGGAGCAGTACTTC
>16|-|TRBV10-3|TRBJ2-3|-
CASIRDIFSSTDTQYF
TGTGCCTCCATCCGGGACATCTTCTCTAGCACAGATACGCAGTATTTT
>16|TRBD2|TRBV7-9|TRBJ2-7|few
CASSLAHTSGSDEQYF
TGTGCCAGCAGCTTAGCCCATACTAGCGGGAGCGACGAGCAGTACTTC
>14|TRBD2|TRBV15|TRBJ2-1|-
CATRGGGGRNEQFF
TGTGCCACCAGGGGCGGGGGGGGTCGCAATGAGCAGTTCTTC
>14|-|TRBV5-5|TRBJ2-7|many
CASSLADSVYEQYF
TGTGCCAGCAGCTTGGCGGATAGCGTCTACGAGCAGTACTTC
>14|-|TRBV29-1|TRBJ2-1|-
CSVVGAFEYNEQFF
TGCAGCGTTGTAGGGGCCTTTGAGTACAATGAGCAGTTCTTC